This T cell receptor beta chain originates from a study of STAT3 mutations in large granular lymphocyte leukemia. General study points: Every T-cell large granular lymphocyte leukemia patient had at least one immunodominant TCR beta clonotype.

To note about this clone: Its antigen is undetermined.

Measured with immunoSEQ multiplex PCR; TCRdb has only the in-frame clones, and not every one. The repertoire has some 9,800 clones, roughly 85% of them found once; the top ten carry about 25%. Sequencing used peripheral blood mononuclear cells. The source is a man between 60 and 75 years old with T-cell large granular lymphocyte leukemia. Some clones in this sample may be carry-over from other donors' samples.

CDR3 in DNA: TGCGCCAGCACCCCCGGGGGGACCAAACAAGAGACCCAGTACTTC. Residues: CASTPGGTKQETQYF. This rearrangement joins TRBV5-1 to TRBJ2-5; 7 nucleotides align to TRBD2. This CDR3 contains 15 residues. CDR1 and CDR2 (germline): SGHRS, YFSETQ. The ends lost 6 bases at V and 2 bases at J; junction bases unmatched: 10.